Here is one T cell receptor (beta chain) with its context. Its antigen is unknown. The record originates from a study of CXCR3-negative and CXCR3-positive naive CD8 T cells. This CDR3 has 13 amino acids. Germline lookup yields CDR1 SGHNT and CDR2 YENEEA. Broader study findings: Compared with CXCR3-negative naive cells, CXCR3-positive naive cells showed more hydrophobic TRB CDR3s.

Through 5' RACE with UMI labels, the TRB cDNA libraries were prepared. TCRdb re-called the 5' RACE reads, yielding one record per CDR3 amino acid sequence without DNA. The sample yields under 110,000 distinct CDR3 sequences, of which the top ten take up 0.3% to 0.4%. This TCR came from a human donor in good health. Some clones in this sample may be carry-over from other donors' samples. The chain has TRBV11-3 and TRBJ2-3. Input material: naive CXCR3+ CD8+ T cells from blood. As to subset: CD45RO-CCR7+CD27+CD95- naive CD8+ T cells expressing CXCR3 (TNR3+). CDR3 in amino acids: CASSLIAEDTQYF.